A selection of T cell receptor beta chains follows, all from one sample in a study of shared clonotypes between healthy human individuals. Only in-frame clones appear in the TCRdb table, and some are missing; sequencing was by immunoSEQ multiplex PCR. The table includes approximately 99,000 clones, about 71% detected once. The specimen sequenced was memory CD8+ T cells sorted from blood. These TCRs come from a woman in her 30s in good health. CDR3s include the opening cysteine and the closing phenylalanine or tryptophan. Fields, in order: D gene, clone size, V gene, J gene, CDR3 DNA, CDR3 protein. D genes are given only for firm matches. The size of a clone is reported for some rows only, either as once, few or many, or as a class for expanded clones.

NA	many	TRBV25-1	TRBJ2-7	TGTGCCAGCAGTGAATTACGAGGGCACGAGCAGTACTTC	CASSELRGHEQYF
NA	few	TRBV28	TRBJ2-6	TGTGCCAGCAGTCCAACAGGGATCAACGTCCTGACTTTC	CASSPTGINVLTF
NA	NA	TRBV6-6	TRBJ2-2	TGTGCCAGCAGAACCCCGGAGAGAGGTACCGGGGAGCTGTTTTTT	CASRTPERGTGELFF
NA	NA	TRBV6-6	TRBJ1-5	TGTGCCAGCAGTTACTGGCCGGGCAATCAGCCCCAGCATTTT	CASSYWPGNQPQHF
TRBD2	many	TRBV30	TRBJ2-1	TGTGCCTGGAGGGAAGGGACTAGCCGATACAATGAGCAGTTCTTC	CAWREGTSRYNEQFF
NA	NA	TRBV5-1	TRBJ2-7	TGCGCCAGCAGCTTGGGGACTAACTCCTACGAGCAGTACTTC	CASSLGTNSYEQYF
TRBD2	NA	TRBV29-1	TRBJ2-1	TGCAGCGTTGTCCTAGCGGACTACAATGAGCAGTTCTTC	CSVVLADYNEQFF
NA	NA	TRBV28	TRBJ2-7	TGTGCCAGTCATCGGGACGGGGCCTACGAGCAGTACTTC	CASHRDGAYEQYF
TRBD2	many	TRBV6-4	TRBJ2-7	TGTGCCAGACGCCTAGCGGGAGCCTACGAGCAGTACTTC	CARRLAGAYEQYF
NA	once	TRBV7-7	TRBJ2-3	TGTGCCAGCAGCCCGCGTCTAGCGCCAGATACGCAGTATTTT	CASSPRLAPDTQYF
TRBD2	once	TRBV27	TRBJ2-2	TGTGCCAGCAGAAACCTAGCGGGAGGATCGAACACCGGGGAGCTGTTTTTT	CASRNLAGGSNTGELFF
NA	NA	TRBV5-4	TRBJ2-7	TGTGCCAGCAGCTTGGATGGGAGCTCCTACGAGCAGTACTTC	CASSLDGSSYEQYF
TRBD2	NA	TRBV19	TRBJ2-2	TGTGCCAGTAGTATAACTAGCGGGAACACCGGGGAGCTGTTTTTT	CASSITSGNTGELFF
NA	NA	TRBV6-1	TRBJ2-7	TGTGCCAGCAGTGAGTTCGACTGGGTCTACGAGCAGTACTTC	CASSEFDWVYEQYF
NA	NA	TRBV5-8	TRBJ2-7	TGTGCCAGCAGTTTCCTCCGGTGGGCCCTCGGAATCGACGAGCAGTACTTC	CASSFLRWALGIDEQYF
NA	few	TRBV4-1	TRBJ2-1	TGCGCCAGCAGCCATGTCCTAAGGAACCAGGGATCCTTCTTC	CASSHVLRNQGSFF
NA	NA	TRBV5-6	TRBJ2-2	TGTGCCAGCAGCTTCGTGGGTCTTCAAGGGGCCGGGGAGCTGTTTTTT	CASSFVGLQGAGELFF
NA	NA	TRBV29-1	TRBJ1-4	TGCAGCGGTCTCGAGAGTCCCTACGAAAAACTGTTTTTT	CSGLESPYEKLFF
NA	NA	TRBV29-1	TRBJ1-2	TGCAGCGTTGAACGGAACGCAGGGAAGTATGGCTACACCTTC	CSVERNAGKYGYTF
NA	NA	TRBV16	TRBJ1-5	TGTGCCAGCAGCCAATTGTCGCCCGGGAATCAGCCCCAGCATTTT	CASSQLSPGNQPQHF
TRBD1	NA	TRBV28	TRBJ2-7	TGTGCCAGCAGTTTACCAAGACAGGGTGTGGGCGAGCAGTACTTC	CASSLPRQGVGEQYF
TRBD1	NA	TRBV25-1	TRBJ2-7	TGTGCCAGCAGTGACGGGACAGACACCTACGAGCAGTACTTC	CASSDGTDTYEQYF
TRBD1	NA	TRBV11-1	TRBJ2-6	TGTGCCAGCAGCACCCACGGACAGGGATCCCACTCTGGGGCCAACGTCCTGACTTTC	CASSTHGQGSHSGANVLTF
NA	NA	TRBV28	TRBJ1-3	TGTGCCAGCAGTCCCCAGGGGCGTTATTACTCTGGAAACACCATATATTTT	CASSPQGRYYSGNTIYF
TRBD2	many	TRBV25-1	TRBJ2-7	TGTGCCAGCAGCGGACTAGCGGGAGAAGTCCACGAGCAGTACTTC	CASSGLAGEVHEQYF
NA	NA	TRBV30	TRBJ1-4	TGTGCCTGGAGTGTCCCGGGTGAGTCGGGAAAACTGTTTTTT	CAWSVPGESGKLFF
TRBD1	NA	TRBV7-2	TRBJ2-2	TGTGCCAGCAGCCGGGACAGGCGTTCCACCGGGGAGCTGTTTTTT	CASSRDRRSTGELFF
TRBD2	many	TRBV25-1	TRBJ2-3	TGTGCCAGCAGTGTGACTAGCGGACCGTTTAGCACAGATACGCAGTATTTT	CASSVTSGPFSTDTQYF
TRBD1	NA	TRBV5-4	TRBJ1-4	TGTGCCAGCAGCTCAGGACAGGGGGCGTCGGGAGAAAAACTGTTTTTT	CASSSGQGASGEKLFF
TRBD2	NA	TRBV6-4	TRBJ2-3	TGTGCCAGCAGTCCCCTCGGAGGGAGCGGGAGAGATACGCAGTATTTT	CASSPLGGSGRDTQYF
NA	NA	TRBV11-2	TRBJ2-2	TGTGCCAGCAGCTTACTTCCCTACCCGAACACCGGGGAGCTGTTTTTT	CASSLLPYPNTGELFF
TRBD2	few	TRBV10-3	TRBJ2-1	TGTGCCATCAGTGCCACTAGCGGGAGGTTCACCTACAATGAGCAGTTCTTC	CAISATSGRFTYNEQFF
NA	NA	TRBV30	TRBJ2-7	TGTGCCTGGAGTTGGGCAGCTAGTTACGAGCAGTACTTC	CAWSWAASYEQYF
TRBD2	NA	TRBV28	TRBJ2-3	TGTGCCAGCAGTTTACCCCTCAACAGCGGGGTCACAGATACGCAGTATTTT	CASSLPLNSGVTDTQYF
TRBD2	NA	TRBV19	TRBJ2-7	TGTGCCAGTAGTATCGTGGGAGGGATGAACGAGCAGTACTTC	CASSIVGGMNEQYF
NA	NA	TRBV28	TRBJ2-5	TGTGCCATCCTAAAAGCGGGCAAAGAGACCCAGTACTTC	CAILKAGKETQYF
TRBD1	NA	TRBV11-2	TRBJ2-7	TGTGCCAGCAGCTCCGGGACAGGGTGGGAGCAGTACTTC	CASSSGTGWEQYF
NA	many	TRBV6-4	TRBJ2-1	TGTGCCAGCAGTGACTCGAATGCAGGGCACAGTGAGCAGTTCTTC	CASSDSNAGHSEQFF
TRBD2	few	TRBV9	TRBJ2-3	TGTGCCAGCAGCGGAGGACTAGCCCCTTTTAGAGATACGCAGTATTTT	CASSGGLAPFRDTQYF
NA	NA	TRBV11-2	TRBJ2-7	TGTGCCAGCAGTCCGCGACTAGTCGGCTACTACGAGCAGTACTTC	CASSPRLVGYYEQYF
NA	NA	TRBV4-1	TRBJ2-3	TGCGCCAGCAGCCAAGCCGTGGCTAGCACAGATACGCAGTATTTT	CASSQAVASTDTQYF
NA	NA	TRBV29-1	TRBJ2-3	TGCAGCGTTTCCGGGACTCCCACAGATACGCAGTATTTT	CSVSGTPTDTQYF
NA	NA	TRBV19	TRBJ2-7	TGTGCCAGTAGTATAGATTGGGAAGTCTCCTACGAGCAGTACTTC	CASSIDWEVSYEQYF
NA	NA	TRBV5-1	TRBJ2-2	TGCGCCACGTCCCGGGGAGAAGGCACCGGGGAGCTGTTTTTT	CATSRGEGTGELFF
TRBD1	few	TRBV2	TRBJ1-2	TGTGCCAGCAGGCCGGGACAGGGGTACGGCTATGGCTACACCTTC	CASRPGQGYGYGYTF
NA	NA	TRBV30	TRBJ1-2	TGTGCCTGGAACCAGGGAGAAGGCTACACCTTC	CAWNQGEGYTF
NA	NA	TRBV14	TRBJ1-6	TGTGCCAGCAGCCAAGTTCAAGCCTCACCCCTCCACTTT	CASSQVQASPLHF
NA	NA	TRBV6-5	TRBJ2-7	TGTGCCAGCAGCGTGGGGGCCGAGCAGTACTTC	CASSVGAEQYF
NA	NA	TRBV27	TRBJ2-1	TGTGCCAGCACTAATAGGGGGACTATCTACAATGAGCAGTTCTTC	CASTNRGTIYNEQFF